This T cell receptor beta chain was captured by sequencing in a study of T cell responses to AZD1222 COVID-19 vaccine. V was clipped by 0 bases and J by 1 base, with 10 bases between them. This CDR3 region has 15 residues. In germline, CDR1 is SGHRS, CDR2 YFSETQ. General study points: Clonal diversity was possibly underestimated, and the donors were mostly white British, with more females. Spike-specific TCRs gained breadth and depth after people received two AZD1222 doses. Repertoires were collected only later (after the peak T cell response had occurred). Of spike-specific TCRs, nearly half reportedly target regions left unmutated in variants.

About this clone itself: Its antigen remains unidentified.

Profiling relied on immunoSEQ multiplex PCR, and the TCRdb table lists in-frame clones only, not all of them. The sample comprises about 140,000 clones, around 92% of which are singletons, and 12% rests with the top ten. The receptor was isolated from an adult who had recovered from COVID-19. This chain links TRBV5-1 with TRBJ1-1; a weak D match, TRBD1 (5 bases). Sequenced material: peripheral blood, taken after recovery from COVID-19. Written as DNA, the CDR3 is TGCGCCAGCAGCTTGGCCCCAGGGAAGAACACTGAAGCTTTCTTT. Translation gives CASSLAPGKNTEAFF.